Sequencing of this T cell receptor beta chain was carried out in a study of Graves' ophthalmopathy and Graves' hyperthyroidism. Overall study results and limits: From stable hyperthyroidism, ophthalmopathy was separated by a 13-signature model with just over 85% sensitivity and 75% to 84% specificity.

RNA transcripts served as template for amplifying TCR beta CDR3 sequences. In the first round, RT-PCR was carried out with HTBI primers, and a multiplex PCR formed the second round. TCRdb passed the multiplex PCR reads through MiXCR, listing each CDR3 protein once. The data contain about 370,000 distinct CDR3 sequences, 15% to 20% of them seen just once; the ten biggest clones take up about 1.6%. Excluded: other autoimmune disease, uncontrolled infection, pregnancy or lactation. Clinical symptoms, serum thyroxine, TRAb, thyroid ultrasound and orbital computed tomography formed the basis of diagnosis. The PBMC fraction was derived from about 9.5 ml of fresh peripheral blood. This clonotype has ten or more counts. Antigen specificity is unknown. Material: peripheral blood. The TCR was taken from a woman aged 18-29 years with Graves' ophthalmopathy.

The CDR3 DNA sequence: TGTGCCAGCAGACAAGACAGGGAAACCTCCTACGAGCAGTACTTC. Residues: CASRQDRETSYEQYF. The V and J genes are TRBV28 and TRBJ2-7; 7 bases are a match to TRBD1. Germline-derived CDR1 and CDR2 are MDHEN and SYDVKM. The CDR3 totals 15 residues. J gave up 0 bases and V 6 bases, and 8 bases lay outside the gene matches. Full variable domain (missing parts from reference TRBV28 and TRBJ2-7): DVKVTQSSRYLVKRTGEKVFLECVQDMDHENMFWYRQDPGLGLRLIYFSYDVKMKEKGDIPEGYSVSREKKERFSLILESASTNQTSMYLCASRQDRETSYEQYFGPGTRLTVT.